In its sample, the clone carrying this T cell receptor beta chain was seen many times. Its target is unknown. The data were taken from a study of T cells after yellow fever vaccination. Study-wide background: With SMART-Seq v4 Ultra Low Input, the fractions containing low cell numbers were prepared.

The study, taken as a whole, reports: Secondary responses were weaker yet peaked faster, day 5 versus 15.

This CDR3 comprises 14 residues. The V segment lost 4 bases and the J segment 3 bases; nucleotides outside the gene matches: 2. Germline CDR1 reads SGHTA; CDR2 reads FQGNSA. TCRdb reprocessed the 5' RACE reads with MiXCR, giving one entry per CDR3 protein. The table lists more than 300,000 distinct CDR3 sequences, around 6.8% of them singletons. This specimen was PBMCs, taken about 49 days after the first yellow fever vaccination. The sequence was obtained from a man aged 18 to 30 who received the YFV17D yellow fever vaccine. This chain joins TRBV7-2 and TRBJ2-2, with 7 bases fitting TRBD2. CDR3 nucleotides: TGTGCCAGCAGCTGGGGGGGGGACACCGGGGAGCTGTTTTTT. Amino acid sequence: CASSWGGDTGELFF.